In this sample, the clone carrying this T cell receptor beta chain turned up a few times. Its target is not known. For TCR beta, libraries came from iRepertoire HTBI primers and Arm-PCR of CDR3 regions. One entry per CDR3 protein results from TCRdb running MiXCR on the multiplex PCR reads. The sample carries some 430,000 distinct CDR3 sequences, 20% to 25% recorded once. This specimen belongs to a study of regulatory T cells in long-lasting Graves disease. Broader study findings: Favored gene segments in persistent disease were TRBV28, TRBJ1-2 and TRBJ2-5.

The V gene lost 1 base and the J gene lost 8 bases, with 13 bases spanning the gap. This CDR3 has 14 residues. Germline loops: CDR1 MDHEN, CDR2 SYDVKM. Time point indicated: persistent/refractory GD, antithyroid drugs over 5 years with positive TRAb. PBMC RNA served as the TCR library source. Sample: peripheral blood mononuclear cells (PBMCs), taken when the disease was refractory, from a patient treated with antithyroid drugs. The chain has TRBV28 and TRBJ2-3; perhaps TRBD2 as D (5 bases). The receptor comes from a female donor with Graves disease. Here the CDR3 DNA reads TGTGCCAGCAGTTTATTAGCCGTTCGGGGTACGCAGTATTTT. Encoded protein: CASSLLAVRGTQYF.